A selection of T cell receptor beta chains follows, all from one sample in a study of cytotoxic CD8 clonotypes in ibrutinib-treated CLL. Some clones are missing from TCRdb's copy, which holds only in-frame ones; the method was immunoSEQ multiplex PCR. The sample includes under 9,500 clones, 60% to 80% of them seen just once. The source was PBMCs, collected before ibrutinib treatment. The receptors stem from a human donor with chronic lymphocytic leukemia. CDR3s include the opening cysteine and the closing phenylalanine or tryptophan. The order of the fields is D gene, V gene, clone size, J gene, CDR3 protein, CDR3 DNA. D genes are given only for firm matches. Rows may omit the clone size; those that give it use once, few, many or a size class.

NA	TRBV9	few	TRBJ2-1	CASSVDNTDNEQFF	TGTGCCAGCAGCGTAGATAACACCGACAATGAGCAGTTCTTC
TRBD1	TRBV6-5	NA	TRBJ2-7	CASSYSGGPYEQYF	TGTGCCAGCAGTTACTCAGGGGGCCCCTACGAGCAGTACTTC
NA	TRBV4-1	NA	TRBJ2-1	CASSQTRGEYNEQFF	TGCGCCAGCAGCCAGACCAGGGGGGAGTACAATGAGCAGTTCTTC
NA	TRBV28	NA	TRBJ1-5	CASTGIYSNQPQHF	TGTGCCAGCACCGGAATTTATAGCAATCAGCCCCAGCATTTT
TRBD2	TRBV6-6	few	TRBJ2-1	CASSPRTSANEQFF	TGTGCCAGCAGTCCGCGGACTAGCGCCAATGAGCAGTTCTTC
TRBD2	TRBV4-2	NA	TRBJ2-4	CASSLAGGGRAAKNIQYF	TGTGCCAGCAGCCTCGCGGGTGGCGGGAGGGCAGCCAAAAACATTCAGTACTTC
NA	TRBV16	NA	TRBJ1-3	CASSLRPGNTIYF	TGTGCCAGCAGCCTCAGACCTGGAAACACCATATATTTT
TRBD1	TRBV6-1	NA	TRBJ2-7	CASSGGGTGAYEQYF	TGTGCCAGCAGTGGGGGCGGGACAGGAGCCTACGAGCAGTACTTC
NA	TRBV7-2	NA	TRBJ2-7	CASSPNPNYEQYF	TGTGCCAGCAGCCCGAACCCTAACTACGAGCAGTACTTC
TRBD1	TRBV28	NA	TRBJ1-3	CASSLDRVSGNTIYF	TGTGCCAGCAGTCTAGACAGGGTCTCTGGAAACACCATATATTTT
TRBD2	TRBV6-6	NA	TRBJ2-1	CASRQSGGLYNEQFF	TGTGCCAGCAGACAGAGCGGGGGTTTGTACAATGAGCAGTTCTTC
NA	TRBV6-6	NA	TRBJ2-2	CASSYPARELFF	TGTGCCAGCAGTTACCCTGCCCGGGAGCTGTTTTTT
NA	TRBV28	NA	TRBJ2-7	CASSLPGTVSYEQYF	TGTGCCAGCAGTCTCCCAGGGACCGTCTCCTACGAGCAGTACTTC
NA	TRBV14	once	TRBJ2-3	CASSQVGQPISFTDTQYF	TGTGCCAGCAGCCAAGTCGGGCAGCCTATTTCCTTCACAGATACGCAGTATTTT
NA	TRBV12-1	NA	TRBJ1-5	CASSLHRRDRGRPQHF	TGTGCCAGCAGCCTCCATCGCCGGGACAGGGGGAGGCCCCAGCATTTT
TRBD1	TRBV19	once	TRBJ2-3	CASNRQGVTDTQYF	TGTGCCAGTAACCGACAGGGGGTTACAGATACGCAGTATTTT
TRBD1	TRBV2	NA	TRBJ2-1	CASSERRPGQMREQFF	TGTGCCAGCAGTGAAAGACGTCCGGGACAGATGAGGGAGCAGTTCTTC
TRBD1	TRBV6-1	few	TRBJ2-2	CASTRDRNTGELFF	TGTGCCAGCACTCGGGACAGAAACACCGGGGAGCTGTTTTTT
TRBD1	TRBV9	NA	TRBJ1-1	CASSASDRGVTEAFF	TGTGCCAGCAGCGCCTCGGACAGGGGAGTTACTGAAGCTTTCTTT
NA	TRBV2	NA	TRBJ2-4	CASSDRRAENIQYF	TGTGCCAGCAGTGATCGGCGGGCGGAAAACATTCAGTACTTC
TRBD2	TRBV2	NA	TRBJ2-5	CAVGSSGISETQYF	TGTGCCGTTGGGTCTAGCGGGATATCAGAGACCCAGTACTTC
NA	TRBV9	NA	TRBJ2-5	CASSVGVGETQYF	TGTGCCAGCAGCGTAGGGGTGGGGGAGACCCAGTACTTC
NA	TRBV21-1	few	TRBJ1-1	CASSPRRRTRNTEAFF	TGTGCCAGCAGCCCCCGTCGGCGGACAAGGAACACTGAAGCTTTCTTT
TRBD1	TRBV27	NA	TRBJ1-1	CASSPRDRGLNTEAFF	TGTGCCAGCAGTCCCCGGGACAGGGGCTTGAACACTGAAGCTTTCTTT
TRBD2	TRBV29-1	NA	TRBJ2-4	CSVGLAAGDIQYF	TGCAGCGTCGGCCTAGCGGCCGGGGACATTCAGTACTTC
NA	TRBV11-2	NA	TRBJ2-1	CASSLQGGSYNEQFF	TGTGCCAGCAGCTTACAGGGGGGTTCCTACAATGAGCAGTTCTTC
NA	TRBV7-2	NA	TRBJ2-2	CASRTGTHTGELFF	TGTGCCAGCAGAACCGGGACACACACCGGGGAGCTGTTTTTT
NA	TRBV7-7	NA	TRBJ1-2	CASSLDGNYGYTF	TGTGCCAGCAGCTTAGACGGGAACTATGGCTACACCTTC
NA	TRBV9	NA	TRBJ2-3	CASSTDSGDTQYF	TGTGCCAGCAGCACGGACAGTGGCGATACGCAGTATTTT
TRBD2	TRBV11-2	NA	TRBJ2-1	CASSLRLADYNEQFF	TGTGCCAGCAGCCTGAGACTAGCAGATTACAATGAGCAGTTCTTC
NA	TRBV29-1	NA	TRBJ1-1	CSVAHGYGTEAFF	TGCAGCGTAGCCCACGGGTACGGCACTGAAGCTTTCTTT
NA	TRBV7-9	few	TRBJ2-2	CASSLLRVSNTGELFF	TGTGCCAGCAGCTTATTACGGGTTTCGAACACCGGGGAGCTGTTTTTT
NA	TRBV7-2	NA	TRBJ2-1	CASSQTVSNEQFF	TGTGCCAGCAGCCAGACGGTCAGCAATGAGCAGTTCTTC
TRBD1	TRBV27	NA	TRBJ2-6	CASSLSRQGESGANVLTF	TGTGCCAGCAGTTTATCCCGGCAGGGGGAGTCTGGGGCCAACGTCCTGACTTTC
NA	TRBV9	NA	TRBJ1-2	CASSEGPYGYTF	TGTGCCAGCAGCGAGGGACCCTATGGCTACACCTTC
NA	TRBV14	NA	TRBJ2-3	CASSQDAGTTDTQYF	TGTGCCAGCAGCCAAGATGCGGGGACCACAGATACGCAGTATTTT
TRBD1	TRBV5-1	NA	TRBJ1-5	CASSPGTGANSNQPQHF	TGCGCCAGCAGCCCCGGGACAGGGGCCAATAGCAATCAGCCCCAGCATTTT
NA	TRBV28	NA	TRBJ1-1	CASSTGSRIDTEAFF	TGTGCCAGCAGTACCGGGTCGAGGATAGACACTGAAGCTTTCTTT
TRBD2	TRBV28	NA	TRBJ2-7	CASSSLSGASYEQYF	TGTGCCAGCAGTTCCCTCAGCGGGGCCTCCTACGAGCAGTACTTC
NA	TRBV18	NA	TRBJ2-3	CASSSSPGDTQYF	TGTGCCAGCTCCTCGTCTCCTGGGGATACGCAGTATTTT
NA	TRBV9	NA	TRBJ1-4	CASSPQGRWNEKLFF	TGTGCCAGCAGTCCTCAAGGCAGGTGGAATGAAAAACTGTTTTTT
TRBD2	TRBV10-1	NA	TRBJ2-2	CASGPSGTYNTGELFF	TGCGCCAGCGGGCCTAGCGGGACCTACAACACCGGGGAGCTGTTTTTT
TRBD1	TRBV20-1	NA	TRBJ1-2	CRAGTGIGYTF	TGCAGGGCCGGGACAGGAATTGGCTACACCTTC
NA	TRBV7-2	NA	TRBJ1-4	CATRPATNEKLFF	TGTGCCACACGGCCCGCAACTAATGAAAAACTGTTTTTT
NA	TRBV28	NA	TRBJ2-5	CASSLASPVGRETQYF	TGTGCCAGCAGTTTAGCGTCGCCAGTGGGGAGAGAGACCCAGTACTTC
TRBD2	TRBV14	few	TRBJ2-3	CASSPTGTTDTQYF	TGTGCCAGCAGCCCAACCGGGACTACCGATACGCAGTATTTT
NA	TRBV29-1	NA	TRBJ2-5	CSVLWAPETQYF	TGCAGCGTTCTCTGGGCCCCAGAGACCCAGTACTTC
TRBD1	TRBV28	NA	TRBJ2-7	CASSSPGQGKYEQYF	TGTGCCAGCAGTTCACCGGGACAGGGAAAATACGAGCAGTACTTC
TRBD1	TRBV9	few	TRBJ1-5	CASSVGQGSYSNQPQHF	TGTGCCAGCAGCGTAGGACAGGGCAGCTATAGCAATCAGCCCCAGCATTTT
NA	TRBV19	few	TRBJ1-2	CASSKDYGYTF	TGTGCCAGTAGTAAGGACTATGGCTACACCTTC
NA	TRBV11-3	NA	TRBJ2-7	CASSSSRGNEQYF	TGTGCCAGCAGCTCATCTAGGGGGAACGAGCAGTACTTC
NA	TRBV9	once	TRBJ2-5	CASSVAPGSATQETQYF	TGTGCCAGCAGCGTAGCCCCCGGATCCGCGACCCAAGAGACCCAGTACTTC
NA	TRBV27	few	TRBJ2-7	CASSFWGYEQYF	TGTGCCAGCAGTTTTTGGGGCTACGAGCAGTACTTC
NA	TRBV18	NA	TRBJ1-2	CASSPNTLGGYTF	TGTGCCAGCTCACCTAACACCCTTGGTGGCTACACCTTC
TRBD1	TRBV28	NA	TRBJ2-7	CASGTGVHARTYEQYF	TGTGCCAGTGGGACAGGGGTACATGCCCGAACCTACGAGCAGTACTTC
TRBD2	TRBV9	NA	TRBJ2-5	CASSEGYSGALETQYF	TGTGCCAGCAGCGAGGGATATAGCGGGGCCCTAGAGACCCAGTACTTC
TRBD2	TRBV6-1	NA	TRBJ2-7	CASSEAGREVGEQYF	TGTGCCAGCAGTGAGGCGGGTCGGGAGGTGGGGGAGCAGTACTTC
NA	TRBV25-1	NA	TRBJ1-2	CASSQGTGYGYTF	TGTGCCAGCAGCCAGGGGACTGGTTATGGCTACACCTTC
NA	TRBV27	NA	TRBJ2-6	CASSPLGAGANVLTF	TGTGCCAGCAGCCCTCTAGGGGCAGGGGCCAACGTCCTGACTTTC